This T cell receptor (beta chain) was sequenced during a study of cytomegalovirus exposure and HLA in healthy donors (dated by TCRdb to 2016 to 2017). Background on the whole study: In an earlier analysis of under 750 of the donors, 276 Gb of sequence data and about 110 million unique TCR beta sequences from 180 million or so T cells were reported. Roughly 300 gigabases of sequencing data and approximately 92 million unique TCR sequences made up an early release that covered around 640 HLA-typed donors. Of the 300 to 500 genotyped donors, approximately 80% were placed in the genetic ancestry cluster associated with self-reported Caucasian donors. The study was designed to test whether signatures of past pathogen exposure could be identified by cataloging public T cell receptors. The study profiled the T cell repertoires of more than 500 subjects by immunosequencing and related them to cytomegalovirus serostatus. Along with the roughly 700-subject first cohort, a separate validation cohort of around 120 different subjects was used. To predict cytomegalovirus infection status, the study brought together high-throughput TCR immunosequencing, statistical association of individual TCRs with disease status, and machine learning. To study patterns of TCR occurrence, a later analysis re-analyzed previously published TCR beta repertoires from under 750 donors and added high-resolution HLA genotyping. In the later analysis, no new phenotypic data were used to find candidate immune exposures; instead, reliance was placed on TCR beta sequences and their occurrence across donors. An earlier analysis of 500 to 650 of the donors applied high-throughput TCR beta sequencing to assess whether each TCR beta V gene segment acted as functional or pseudogenic. Donor age, sex, ethnicity and CMV serostatus were compiled together with the repertoire data. A later genetic analysis took genome-wide SNP genotypes for about 65% of the 666 donors and used that subset as a discovery cohort. All discovery cohort repertoires had been generated on a single sequencing platform. HLA typing included class I and class II loci at four-digit resolution. Typing coverage differed by locus: A, B, C, DRB1 and DQB1 were typed in roughly 629-630 donors, DQA1 in approximately 520, DPA1 in 606, and DPB1 in 472. Several DR-DQ haplotypes were handled as single units for association and clustering because linkage in the cohort was strong. Across about 370 genotyped donors of the cohort, an average of approximately 240,000 unique TCR beta nucleotide sequences per donor were sequenced, and roughly 20% of those sequences were non-productive. What the study reported, not specific to this receptor: In an earlier analysis of over 550 of the donors, most TCR beta V segments were observed in productive rearrangements about 90% or about 30% of the time, broadly matching IMGT annotations. Presence/absence analyses assumed roughly uniform sequencing depth across donors, an assumption that may not hold. According to a later analysis, most CMV-associated TCR beta chains appeared to be HLA-restricted, and the HLA associations seemed to be driven largely by CMV exposure. When HLA alleles, especially DR and DQ, strongly co-occurred, attributing TCR associations to individual alleles was difficult. A cluster of highly shared sequence variants was judged likely to be a technical artifact of the sequencing pipeline. A later genetic analysis associated a missense DCLRE1C variant with V-gene and J-gene trimming of TCR beta chains, and an independent cohort replicated the association. The authors suggested that the approach could potentially be extended to other disease states and immunological phenotypes. A further reported finding was that TCR beta sequences accurately predicted the HLA-A and HLA-B alleles for most subjects in the first cohort. In vitro tests confirmed that a few of the cytomegalovirus-associated TCR beta chains recognize cytomegalovirus antigens. Linkage disequilibrium might explain the correlated functional status among segregating V segments, but an unknown experimental factor could not be ruled out. A later analysis found that HLA-associated TCR beta chains were more clonally expanded and had lower generation probabilities than equally common non-associated chains. Because counts were too low, around 17 rarely observed V segments, including chromosome 9 orphons, were left out of the earlier analysis of over 550 of the donors. In a later genetic analysis, fewer N-insertions in productive TCRs were reported among donors in an Asian-associated ancestry cluster than the approximately 670-donor mean. Immune exposure information for the cohort was limited to CMV serostatus. In the study, about 150 TCR beta chains were listed as associated with cytomegalovirus. According to a later analysis, TCR association rates differed among HLA loci, with DRB1 alleles showing the most associated TCRs and HLA-C alleles showing the fewest. In this cohort, only TCR beta chains were sequenced, and detectable features were limited by the absence of alpha or paired-chain data. The classifier was reported to diagnose cytomegalovirus status with high specificity and sensitivity in both the original cohort and the validation cohort. Specific HLA alleles were associated with 15,000 to 20,000 TCR beta sequences at a false discovery rate of 0.05 in a later analysis. Several of the top co-occurrence clusters appeared to be linked to parvovirus B19, influenza, CMV and Epstein-Barr virus, according to a later analysis. HLA typing was unavailable for some donors at each locus, so association tests used only the typed subset. Most TCR sequences were seen in very few donors, while some public TCRs were found in many individuals.

Points on this clone: The target of this receptor is not known. No base quality values were provided; no much bigger clone lies one nucleotide off.

Preparation of the library involved the immunoSEQ multiplex PCR assay. For the multiplex PCR, a mixture combining 60 forward primers for TCR Vbeta segments and 13 reverse primers for TCR Jbeta segments was used. The CDR3 region of rearranged TCR beta genes was amplified from genomic DNA with a multiplex PCR assay. On the Illumina HiSeq System, the amplified TCR beta libraries were sequenced as 87-base-pair reads. Concerning the study's data processing: A later analysis counted about 80 million unique TCR beta chains across the 666 repertoires, and around 9.9 million of these chains were shared by at least two donors. Raw reads were error-corrected and collapsed into unique sequences by a nearest-neighbor algorithm in which closely related sequences were merged to remove PCR and sequencing errors. V, D and J gene segments were assigned by aligning CDR3 sequences to IMGT reference sequences. For a sequence to be retained, a match of at least six nucleotides to both a V gene segment and a J gene segment was required. Rearrangements were called productive when the CDR3 lacked stop codons and stayed in frame with V and J; all others were non-productive. CDR3 was defined according to IMGT convention as the region running from the second conserved V-encoded cysteine to the conserved J-encoded phenylalanine. The earlier analysis of about 560 of the donors excluded any sequence lacking an unambiguous match to a single V gene segment. An earlier analysis of around 600 of the donors classified V segments as functional when productive rearrangements were above 56.7% and as segregating when the standard deviation between donors was above 5%. A statistical classification framework was built to diagnose cytomegalovirus status from the catalog of TCR beta chain sequences. V and J gene assignment, in a later analysis, came from comparing TCR nucleotide sequences with IMGT/GENE-DB human TR gene sequences. A later analysis assigned CDR3 sequences and most-parsimonious VDJ recombination scenarios with the TCRdist pipeline. In a later analysis, every TCR beta chain was defined by the combination of its CDR3 amino acid sequence and its V-gene family, and reads without a unique V-gene family were dropped. In a later analysis, fewer than 650 highly shared, low-generation-probability nucleotide sequences were removed to address suspected cross-contamination and a sequencing artifact. In a later analysis, a clonal expansion index was calculated for each public chain from normalized within-repertoire ranks of inferred template counts. In a later analysis, generation probabilities were computed with a VDJ recombination model fitted to out-of-frame rearrangements, and the resulting probabilities were checked against IGoR. In a later analysis, TCR-TCR, TCR-HLA and TCR-CMV co-occurrence was scored with hypergeometric tests, and a repertoire-size bias correction was applied to TCR pairs. False discovery rates were estimated in a later analysis by permuting HLA or CMV assignments 20 times. In a later analysis, co-occurring TCRs were grouped using DBSCAN, and TCRdist sequence similarity was added for clustering within HLA-allele-positive subsets. Repertoires with fewer than 30,000 or more than 120,000 public chains were left out of co-occurrence clustering, as were about 5 repertoires with anomalous nucleotide sharing. Not all clones reach the TCRdb copy of this immuneACCESS table, which keeps in-frame sequences only. Checked studies attribute under half of the gap to unresolved V genes and leave the rest unexplained. Clonal size and the V and J genes are those of that table, whereas D and trimming came from the DNA. The sample records more than 110,000 clones, about 82% of which are singletons. The ten top clones hold approximately 2.1% of the sample.

In total, approximately 610 healthy bone marrow donors made up the cohort. Cohort members were all nominally healthy when sampled, although unrecorded immune exposures were likely present. The donor tested CMV seronegative, placing the donor among the 350 to 400 seronegative members of the cohort. Each donor provided a peripheral blood sample, and peripheral blood mononuclear cells were used for TCR beta sequencing. The Qiagen DNeasy Blood Extraction Kit was used to extract genomic DNA from the blood cell samples. The sample taken for sequencing was PBMCs. The receptor was derived from a man aged 25 to 40 in good health and CMV-seronegative.

The sequenced DNA: TGTGCCTGGAGTCAGGGTAGCTATGGCTACACCTTC. Translated, it reads CAWSQGSYGYTF. The chain uses TRBV30 and TRBJ1-2; the D segment could be TRBD1, given 5 matching bases. V lost 2 bases and J lost 4 bases; the stretch between them is 8 bases long. The CDR3 runs 12 amino acids, cysteine and phenylalanine included. CDR3 DNA is the only sequence kept; it has 36 bases, read in frame from the first base. The germline V gene (reference sequence) specifies GTSNPN as CDR1 and SVGIG as CDR2.